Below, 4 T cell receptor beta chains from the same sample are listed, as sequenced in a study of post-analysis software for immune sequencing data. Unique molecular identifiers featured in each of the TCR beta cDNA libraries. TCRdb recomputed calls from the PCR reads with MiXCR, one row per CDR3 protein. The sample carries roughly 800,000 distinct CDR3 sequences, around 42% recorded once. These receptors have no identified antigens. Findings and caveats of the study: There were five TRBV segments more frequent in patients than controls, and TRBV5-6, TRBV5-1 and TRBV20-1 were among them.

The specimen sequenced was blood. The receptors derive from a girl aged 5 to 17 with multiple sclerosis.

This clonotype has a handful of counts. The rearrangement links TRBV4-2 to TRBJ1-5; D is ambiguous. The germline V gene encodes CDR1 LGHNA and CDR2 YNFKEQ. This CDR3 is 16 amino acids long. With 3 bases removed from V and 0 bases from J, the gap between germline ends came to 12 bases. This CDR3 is CASSQEWAVSNQPQHF. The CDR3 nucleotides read TGTGCCAGCAGCCAGGAGTGGGCAGTTAGCAATCAGCCCCAGCATTTT.

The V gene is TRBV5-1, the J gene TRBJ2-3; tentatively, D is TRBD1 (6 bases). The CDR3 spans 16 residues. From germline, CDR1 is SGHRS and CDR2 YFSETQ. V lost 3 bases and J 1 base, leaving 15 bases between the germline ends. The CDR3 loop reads CASSSLQGMGTDTQYF. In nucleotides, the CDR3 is TGCGCCAGCAGCTCCCTACAGGGAATGGGCACAGATACGCAGTATTTT.

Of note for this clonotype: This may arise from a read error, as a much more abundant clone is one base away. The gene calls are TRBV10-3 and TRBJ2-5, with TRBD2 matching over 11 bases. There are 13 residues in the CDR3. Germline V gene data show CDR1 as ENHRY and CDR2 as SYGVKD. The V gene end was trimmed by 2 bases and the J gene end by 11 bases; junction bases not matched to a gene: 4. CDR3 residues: CAISETSGSEQYF. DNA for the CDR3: TGTGCCATCAGTGAGACTAGCGGGAGTGAGCAGTACTTC.

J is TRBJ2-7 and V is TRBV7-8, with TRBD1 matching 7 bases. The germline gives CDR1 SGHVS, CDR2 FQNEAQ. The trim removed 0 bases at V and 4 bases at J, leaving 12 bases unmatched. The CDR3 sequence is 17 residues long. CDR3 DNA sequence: TGTGCCAGCAGCTTAGCTAACACAGGGGCCCCTCGGTACGAGCAGTACTTC. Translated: CASSLANTGAPRYEQYF. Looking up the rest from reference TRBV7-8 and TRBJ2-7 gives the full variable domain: GAGVSQSPRYKVAKRGQDVALRCDPISGHVSLFWYQQALGQGPEFLTYFQNEAQLDKSGLPSDRFFAERPEGSVSTLKIQRTQQEDSAVYLCASSLANTGAPRYEQYFGPGTRLTVT.